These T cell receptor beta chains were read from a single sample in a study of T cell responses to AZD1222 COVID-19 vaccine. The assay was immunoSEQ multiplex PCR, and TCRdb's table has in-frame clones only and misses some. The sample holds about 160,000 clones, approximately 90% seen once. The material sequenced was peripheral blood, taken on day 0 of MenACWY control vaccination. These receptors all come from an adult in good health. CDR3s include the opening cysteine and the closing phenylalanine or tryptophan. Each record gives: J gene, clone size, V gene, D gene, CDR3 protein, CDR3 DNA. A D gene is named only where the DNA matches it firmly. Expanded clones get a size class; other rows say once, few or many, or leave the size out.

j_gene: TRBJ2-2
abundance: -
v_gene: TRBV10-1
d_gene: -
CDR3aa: CASSVNTGELFF
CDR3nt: TGCGCCAGCAGTGTCAACACCGGGGAGCTGTTTTTT

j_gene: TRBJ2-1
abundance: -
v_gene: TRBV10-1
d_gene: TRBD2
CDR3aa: CASSVMGGSPFF
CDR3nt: TGCGCCAGCAGTGTTATGGGCGGGAGCCCGTTCTTC

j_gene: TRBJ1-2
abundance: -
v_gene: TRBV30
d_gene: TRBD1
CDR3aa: CACTGGENYGYTF
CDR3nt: TGTGCCTGTACAGGGGGCGAAAACTATGGCTACACCTTC

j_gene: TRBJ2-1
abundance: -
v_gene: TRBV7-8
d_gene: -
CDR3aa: CASSLRVGLSGHNEQFF
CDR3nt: TGTGCCAGCAGCTTACGAGTTGGACTAAGCGGGCACAATGAGCAGTTCTTC

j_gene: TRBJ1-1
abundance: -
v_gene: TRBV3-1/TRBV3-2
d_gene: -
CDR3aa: CASSKGRVNTEAFF
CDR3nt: TGTGCCAGCAGCAAAGGAAGGGTGAACACTGAAGCTTTCTTT

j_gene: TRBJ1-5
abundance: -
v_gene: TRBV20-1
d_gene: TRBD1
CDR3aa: CSASEGGAAPQHF
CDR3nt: TGCAGTGCTAGTGAAGGGGGCGCGGCGCCCCAGCATTTT

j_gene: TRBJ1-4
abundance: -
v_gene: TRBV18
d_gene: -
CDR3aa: CASSREQTTEKLFF
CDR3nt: TGTGCCAGCTCACGGGAACAGACTACTGAAAAACTGTTTTTT

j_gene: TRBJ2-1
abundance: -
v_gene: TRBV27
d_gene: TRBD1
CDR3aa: CASSLRQGFANEQFF
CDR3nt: TGTGCCAGCAGTCTGCGACAGGGGTTCGCGAATGAGCAGTTCTTC

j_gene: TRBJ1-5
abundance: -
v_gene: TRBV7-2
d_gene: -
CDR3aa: CASSLFASGNNQPQHF
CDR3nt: TGTGCCAGCAGCCTTTTTGCCTCAGGGAACAATCAGCCCCAGCATTTT

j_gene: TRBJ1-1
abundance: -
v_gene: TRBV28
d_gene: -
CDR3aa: CAICRGPRTEAFF
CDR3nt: TGTGCCATATGCCGGGGGCCCCGAACTGAAGCTTTCTTT

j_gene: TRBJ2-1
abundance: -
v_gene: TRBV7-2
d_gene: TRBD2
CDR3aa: CASSLRGTSQPKQFF
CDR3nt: TGTGCCAGCAGCTTACGTGGGACTAGCCAGCCTAAGCAGTTCTTC

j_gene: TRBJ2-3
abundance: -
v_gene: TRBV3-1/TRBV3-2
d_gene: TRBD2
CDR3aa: CASSQDPAGALTDTQYF
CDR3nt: TGTGCCAGCAGCCAAGATCCCGCGGGAGCCCTTACAGATACGCAGTATTTT

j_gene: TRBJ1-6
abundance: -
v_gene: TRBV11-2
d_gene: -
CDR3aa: CASSLNLDSPLHF
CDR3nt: TGTGCCAGCAGCTTAAACTTGGATTCACCCCTCCACTTT

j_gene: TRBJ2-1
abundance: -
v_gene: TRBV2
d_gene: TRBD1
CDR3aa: CASSQGQGVLNEQFF
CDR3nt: TGTGCCAGCAGCCAGGGACAGGGGGTCCTCAATGAGCAGTTCTTC

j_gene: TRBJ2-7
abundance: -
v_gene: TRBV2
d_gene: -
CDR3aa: CASSSDSLSYEQYF
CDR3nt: TGTGCCAGCAGTTCGGACTCCTTATCCTACGAGCAGTACTTC

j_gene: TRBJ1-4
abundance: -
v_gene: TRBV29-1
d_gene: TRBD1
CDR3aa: CSVPRQGGGGTNEKLFF
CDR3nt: TGCAGCGTCCCCCGACAGGGAGGAGGGGGGACTAATGAAAAACTGTTTTTT

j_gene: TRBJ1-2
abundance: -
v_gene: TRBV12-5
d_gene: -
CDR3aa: CASGLGDYGYTF
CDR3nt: TGTGCTAGTGGTTTGGGGGACTATGGCTACACCTTC

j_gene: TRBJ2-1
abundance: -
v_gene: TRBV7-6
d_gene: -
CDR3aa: CASSPTTLVGRSSYNEQFF
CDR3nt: TGTGCCAGCAGCCCCACTACCCTAGTTGGGCGGAGCTCCTACAATGAGCAGTTCTTC

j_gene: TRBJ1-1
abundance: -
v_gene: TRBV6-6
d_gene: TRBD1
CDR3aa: CASSLLKTGNEAFF
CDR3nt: TGTGCCAGCAGTCTTCTTAAGACAGGGAACGAAGCTTTCTTT

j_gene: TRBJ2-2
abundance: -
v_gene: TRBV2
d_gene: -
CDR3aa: CASRASGSGELFF
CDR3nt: TGTGCCAGCAGGGCCTCCGGCAGCGGGGAGCTGTTTTTT

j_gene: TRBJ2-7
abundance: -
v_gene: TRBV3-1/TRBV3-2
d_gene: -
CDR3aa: CASSQADRRSYEQYF
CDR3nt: TGTGCCAGCAGCCAAGCGGACCGACGCTCCTACGAGCAGTACTTC

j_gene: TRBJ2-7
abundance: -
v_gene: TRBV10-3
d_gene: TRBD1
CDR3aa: CAISESGQDPTYEQYF
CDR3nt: TGTGCCATCAGTGAGTCGGGACAGGACCCAACCTACGAGCAGTACTTC

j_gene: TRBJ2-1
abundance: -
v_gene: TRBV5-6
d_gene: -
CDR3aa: CASSPLPQSNEQFF
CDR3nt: TGTGCCAGCAGCCCCCTTCCGCAGAGCAATGAGCAGTTCTTC

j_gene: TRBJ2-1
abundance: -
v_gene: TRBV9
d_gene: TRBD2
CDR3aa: CASSELTLAGVGYNEQFF
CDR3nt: TGTGCCAGCAGCGAATTGACCCTAGCGGGAGTTGGTTACAATGAGCAGTTCTTC

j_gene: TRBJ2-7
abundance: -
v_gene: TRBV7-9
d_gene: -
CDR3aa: CASSLTSPHEQYF
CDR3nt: TGTGCCAGCAGCTTAACTAGCCCCCACGAGCAGTACTTC

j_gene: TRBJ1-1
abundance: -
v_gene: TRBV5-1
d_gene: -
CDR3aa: CASSFGLSDTEAFF
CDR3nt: TGCGCCAGCAGCTTTGGTCTCTCGGACACTGAAGCTTTCTTT

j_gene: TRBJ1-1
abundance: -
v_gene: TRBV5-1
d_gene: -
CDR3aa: CASRTDSGTEAFF
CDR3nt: TGCGCCAGCAGGACCGACAGTGGCACTGAAGCTTTCTTT

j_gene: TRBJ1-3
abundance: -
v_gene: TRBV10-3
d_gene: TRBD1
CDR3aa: CAISEGDRISGNTIYF
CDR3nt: TGTGCCATCAGTGAGGGGGACAGGATCTCTGGAAACACCATATATTTT

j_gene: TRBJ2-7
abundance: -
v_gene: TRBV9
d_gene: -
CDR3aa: CASSGTRGYEQYF
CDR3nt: TGTGCCAGCAGCGGAACCCGGGGGTACGAGCAGTACTTC

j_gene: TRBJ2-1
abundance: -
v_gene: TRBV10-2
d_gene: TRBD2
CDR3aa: CASRGTSVAYNEQFF
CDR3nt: TGCGCCAGCAGAGGAACTAGCGTTGCCTACAATGAGCAGTTCTTC

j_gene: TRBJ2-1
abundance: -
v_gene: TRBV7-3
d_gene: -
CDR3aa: CASSFPNEREQFF
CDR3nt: TGTGCCAGCAGCTTCCCAAACGAGCGTGAGCAGTTCTTC

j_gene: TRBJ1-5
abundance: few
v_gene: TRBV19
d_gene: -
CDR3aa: CASSIGPAGLNQPQHF
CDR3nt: TGTGCCAGTAGTATCGGTCCAGCAGGCTTAAATCAGCCCCAGCATTTT

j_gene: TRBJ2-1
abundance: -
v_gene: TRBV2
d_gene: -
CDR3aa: CANSEERYKGNEQFF
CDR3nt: TGTGCCAACAGTGAAGAACGCTACAAGGGGAATGAGCAGTTCTTC

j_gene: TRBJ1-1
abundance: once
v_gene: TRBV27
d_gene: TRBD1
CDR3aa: CASSLIGQTGRTEAFF
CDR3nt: TGTGCCAGCAGTTTAATTGGTCAGACAGGGCGGACTGAAGCTTTCTTT

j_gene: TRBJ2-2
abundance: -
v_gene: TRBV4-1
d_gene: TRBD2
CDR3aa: CASSQDIAGNTGELFF
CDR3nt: TGCGCCAGCAGCCAAGACATAGCGGGGAACACCGGGGAGCTGTTTTTT

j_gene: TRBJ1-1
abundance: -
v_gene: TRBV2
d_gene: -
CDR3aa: CATLQVRDTEAFF
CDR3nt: TGTGCCACCCTTCAGGTGCGGGACACTGAAGCTTTCTTT

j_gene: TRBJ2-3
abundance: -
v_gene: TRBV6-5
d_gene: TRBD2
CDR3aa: CASTLGAGATDTQYF
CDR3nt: TGTGCCAGCACCCTTGGAGCGGGAGCGACAGATACGCAGTATTTT

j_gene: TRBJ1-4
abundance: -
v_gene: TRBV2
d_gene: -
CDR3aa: CASSLRDINEKLFF
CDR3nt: TGTGCCAGCAGTCTCCGGGACATTAATGAAAAACTGTTTTTT

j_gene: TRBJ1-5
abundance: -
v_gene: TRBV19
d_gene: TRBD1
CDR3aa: CASSTLDRGNQPQHF
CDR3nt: TGTGCCAGTAGTACCCTTGACAGGGGCAATCAGCCCCAGCATTTT

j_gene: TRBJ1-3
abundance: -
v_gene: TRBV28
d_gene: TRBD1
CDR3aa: CASSLPTGSGASGNTIYF
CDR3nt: TGTGCCAGCAGTTTACCGACAGGGAGTGGGGCCTCTGGAAACACCATATATTTT

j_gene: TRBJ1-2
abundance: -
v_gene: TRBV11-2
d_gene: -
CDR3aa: CASTLIGGLSYGYTF
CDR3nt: TGTGCCAGCACCCTAATCGGAGGACTCTCCTATGGCTACACCTTC

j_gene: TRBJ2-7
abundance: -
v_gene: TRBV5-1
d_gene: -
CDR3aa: CASSLAGGTYEQYF
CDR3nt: TGCGCCAGCAGCTTGGCAGGGGGGACCTACGAGCAGTACTTC

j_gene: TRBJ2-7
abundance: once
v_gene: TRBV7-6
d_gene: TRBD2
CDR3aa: CASSLRAGTSYEQYF
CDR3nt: TGTGCCAGCAGCTTAAGAGCGGGGACCTCCTACGAGCAGTACTTC

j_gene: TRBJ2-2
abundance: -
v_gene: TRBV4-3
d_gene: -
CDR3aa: CASSLRESWAGELFF
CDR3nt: TGCGCCAGCAGCCTTCGGGAGTCATGGGCCGGGGAGCTGTTTTTT

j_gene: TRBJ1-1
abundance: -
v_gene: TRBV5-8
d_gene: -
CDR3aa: CASSLAGSGTEAFF
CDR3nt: TGTGCCAGCAGCTTGGCTGGTTCGGGCACTGAAGCTTTCTTT

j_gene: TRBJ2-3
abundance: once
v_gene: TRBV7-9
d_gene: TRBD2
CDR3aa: CASSPRTSGLDTQYF
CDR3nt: TGTGCCAGCAGCCCCCGGACTAGCGGGTTAGATACGCAGTATTTT